This T cell receptor (beta chain) was found in a study of control samples from healthy donors and cancer patients (dated by TCRdb to about 2020). Trimming takes 4 bases from V and 4 bases from J, and the germline ends sit 15 bases apart. There are 15 amino acids in the CDR3, from cysteine to phenylalanine inclusive. Only the CDR3 region is kept as DNA, spanning 45 bases read in frame from base 1. The germline V gene supplies CDR1 SGHRS and CDR2 YFSETQ. The protocol used for the library was the immunoSEQ multiplex PCR assay. The table was pulled from immuneACCESS by TCRdb, which kept in-frame rearrangements only. Such tables lose some clones; where checked, under half of the loss comes from unresolved V genes, and the rest has no known cause. The sample table records around 99,000 clones; around 89% of these occur just once. The ten largest clonotypes hold 15% to 20% of the sample. Concerning this clone: There is no known antigen for this receptor. No base qualities exist here, and no much larger clone lies one base off it.

Sequencing was performed on blood. The chain is made from TRBV5-1 and TRBJ2-1; the D call is possibly TRBD1 or TRBD2, each sharing 6 bases. This receptor was taken from a woman between 50 and 59 years old in good health. This receptor has the CDR3 CASSLGGLSYNEQFF. DNA sequence: TGCGCCAGCAGCCTGGGGGGCCTTAGTTACAATGAGCAGTTCTTC.